Following are 27 T cell receptor beta chains from one sample sequenced in a study of naive and memory T cell subsets. Regarding treatment: skin biopsy from PPD injection site in Mantoux-positive individual. A UMI-containing oligonucleotide was joined by 3' ligation to the TCR cDNA template. Four PCR rounds used nested alpha and beta constant region primers plus the SP2 primer. Using its own MiXCR run on the UMI-ligation and nested PCR reads, TCRdb lists one record per CDR3 protein. The repertoire holds around 37,000 distinct CDR3 sequences, with 11% as singletons. The sequencing used skin, collected from a tuberculin skin test site. These receptors were collected from an adult in good health.

This clonotype was seen repeatedly, ten times or more. The rearrangement joins TRBV27 to TRBJ1-6; D is unclear. The V gene lost 8 bases and the J gene lost 5 bases, with 13 bases spanning the gap. CDR1 MNHEY and CDR2 SMNVEV come from the germline V gene (reference sequence). The CDR3 runs to 14 residues. The CDR3 protein is CASWTGLNNSPLHF. The CDR3 region has the DNA TGTGCCAGCTGGACGGGCCTTAATAATTCACCCCTCCACTTT.

V gene TRBV18 combines with J gene TRBJ2-3, with TRBD1 identical over 7 bases. CDR3 length equals 12 residues. Trimming at V came to 5 bases and at J to 7 bases, leaving 3 bases not matched to a gene. In germline, CDR1 is KGHSH, CDR2 LQKENI. The CDR3 loop reads CASSFRGNTQYF. The DNA of the CDR3 is TGTGCCAGCTCATTCAGGGGGAATACGCAGTATTTT.

This clonotype came up many times. The chain is built from TRBV5-1 and TRBJ2-3; 8 bases agree with TRBD2. V lost 0 bases to trimming and J lost 2 bases; unmatched junction nucleotides: 11. CDR1 SGHRS and CDR2 YFSETQ come from the germline V gene. The CDR3 consists of 18 residues. This CDR3 reads CASSLATSGGPFTDTQYF. In DNA form, the CDR3 reads TGCGCCAGCAGCTTGGCCACCAGCGGGGGACCCTTCACAGATACGCAGTATTTT.

There are many counts of this clonotype. The chain recombines TRBV5-1 with TRBJ2-3; D remains ambiguous. CDR3 length: 12 amino acids. CDR1 and CDR2 (germline): SGHRS, YFSETQ. The V end was cut by 0 bases, the J end by 5 bases, with 4 bases between. The CDR3 coding sequence is TGCGCCAGCAGCTTGGATTTAGATACGCAGTATTTT. It codes for CASSLDLDTQYF.

CDR3 sequence reads: CASSLRAGEANVLTF. The CDR3, as DNA: TGCGCCAGCAGCTTGAGGGCAGGGGAAGCCAACGTCCTGACTTTC. The chain has TRBV5-1 and TRBJ2-6; a possible D gene is TRBD1 (6 bases). Trimming took off 1 base at V and 7 bases at J, with 12 bases between the two ends. CDR1 and CDR2 (germline): SGHRS, YFSETQ. The CDR3 sequence is 15 residues long.

J is TRBJ2-3 and V is TRBV5-1, with unresolved D. This CDR3 spans 15 amino acids. Germline V gene data show CDR1 as SGHRS and CDR2 as YFSETQ. The V end lost 5 bases, the J end lost 6 bases, and 19 bases lay between the germline ends. The CDR3 sequence is CASRGLLGRRDTQYF. DNA for the CDR3: TGCGCCAGCAGAGGTCTTCTGGGCCGTCGGGATACGCAGTATTTT. Full variable domain (rest looked up from reference TRBV5-1 and TRBJ2-3): KAGVTQTPRYLIKTRGQQVTLSCSPISGHRSVSWYQQTPGQGLQFLFEYFSETQRNKGNFPGRFSGRQFSNSRSEMNVSTLELGDSALYLCASRGLLGRRDTQYFGPGTRLTVL.

This clonotype showed up many times. The V and J genes are TRBV20-1 and TRBJ2-7; the match to TRBD2 covers 10 bases. Germline CDR1 reads DFQATT; CDR2 reads SNEGSKA (reference sequence). The CDR3 spans 14 residues. V lost 7 bases and J lost 4; bases outside the gene matches: 10. The CDR3 protein is CSVSSSGGPYEQYF. Here the CDR3 DNA reads TGCAGTGTTTCATCTAGCGGGGGACCTTACGAGCAGTACTTC.

This clonotype came up many times. This rearrangement joins TRBV6-1 to TRBJ2-3, with D unclear. Germline V lookup: CDR1 MNHNS, CDR2 SASEGT. The CDR3 loop spans 13 amino acids. Trimming removed 4 bases at V and 2 bases at J, with 7 bases between. The CDR3 loop is CASSGTDTDTQYF. The CDR3 DNA is TGTGCCAGCAGTGGGACGGACACAGATACGCAGTATTTT.

This clonotype was seen ten or more times. V usage is TRBV10-2 and J usage is TRBJ1-1; possibly TRBD1 for D (6 bases). Germline V CDR1 and CDR2: WSHSY, SAAADI. This CDR3 region has 17 residues. Trimming pared 2 bases from V and 2 bases from J, leaving 18 bases between. CDR3 sequence reads: CASSETEFEGVNTEAFF. In nucleotides, the CDR3 is TGCGCCAGCAGTGAGACCGAATTTGAGGGGGTAAACACTGAAGCTTTCTTT.

This clonotype was seen only a few times. The chain uses TRBV29-1 and TRBJ2-1; no clear D gene. Germline CDR1 and CDR2: SQVTM and ANQGSEA. V lost 7 bases and J lost 6, with 19 bases in between. There are 14 residues in the CDR3. CDR3 sequence (DNA): TGCAGCGGGTACGGTACGGACCGAGGCAATGAGCAGTTCTTC. Protein: CSGYGTDRGNEQFF.

The sample holds many counts of this clonotype. The genes are TRBV7-2 and TRBJ2-7, with TRBD1 identical over 7 bases. Looked up from germline, CDR1 is SGHTA and CDR2 is FQGNSA. The ends lost 8 bases at V and 2 bases at J; junction bases unmatched: 9. This CDR3 has 14 amino acids. CDR3 sequence reads: CASGRTGTAYEQYF. The CDR3 bases are TGTGCCAGCGGGCGCACCGGGACAGCCTACGAGCAGTACTTC.

The chain recombines TRBV5-6 with TRBJ2-5; TRBD2 is a possible D gene (6 bases). V lost 4 bases to trimming and J lost 4 bases, with 11 bases between them. CDR3 length: 13 residues. Germline-derived CDR1 and CDR2 are SGHDT and YYEEEE. The CDR3 here is CASSPRLGETQYF. CDR3 DNA: TGTGCCAGCAGCCCCCGACTAGGAGAGACCCAGTACTTC.

This clonotype appeared many times. This sequence joins TRBV30 and TRBJ2-2; a possible D gene is TRBD1 (6 bases). Trimming took 5 bases from V and 8 from J, leaving 18 bases between them. This CDR3 spans 14 amino acids. Per germline, CDR1 GTSNPN and CDR2 SVGIG (reference sequence). The CDR3 is CAWGEPTGLGELFF. CDR3 coding DNA: TGTGCCTGGGGAGAACCCACAGGGTTAGGGGAGCTGTTTTTT.

This clonotype was counted ten times or more. The V and J genes are TRBV29-1 and TRBJ1-1; TRBD1 is a possible D gene (5 bases). This CDR3 has 11 residues. Germline CDR1 SQVTM, CDR2 ANQGSEA. V was cut by 2 bases and J by 4 bases, with 5 bases left in between. CDR3 bases: TGCAGCGTTGAAACAGGCACTGAAGCTTTCTTT. Translating it yields CSVETGTEAFF.

The chain couples TRBV6-5 to TRBJ2-5; D is unclear. The CDR3 is made up of 12 amino acids. Trimming took off 7 bases at V and 5 bases at J, with 11 bases between the two ends. The germline CDR1 and CDR2 sequences are MNHEY and SVGAGI. The CDR3 DNA reads TGTGCCAGCATTTCCCAGTGGGAGACCCAGTACTTC. Translation: CASISQWETQYF.

V is TRBV5-6 and J is TRBJ2-7; 7 bases agree with TRBD1. Germline V gene data show CDR1 as SGHDT and CDR2 as YYEEEE. J gave up 2 bases and V 0 bases, and 2 bases lay outside the gene matches. The CDR3 is made up of 14 amino acids. CDR3 sequence: CASSLGDSAYEQYF. In nucleotides, the CDR3 is TGTGCCAGCAGCTTGGGGGACAGCGCCTACGAGCAGTACTTC.

This clonotype came up a few times. The genes are TRBV28 and TRBJ2-3, with 15 bases identical to TRBD2. This CDR3 contains 17 residues. J lost 2 bases, V lost 7 bases, and 7 bases had no gene match. CDR1 is MDHEN and CDR2 is SYDVKM in the germline V gene. The CDR3, as DNA: TGTGCCAGCAATGGACTAGCGGGAGGGCCGGTCACAGATACGCAGTATTTT. As protein: CASNGLAGGPVTDTQYF.

V is TRBV4-1 and J is TRBJ2-5, with TRBD2 matching 10 bases. CDR1 and CDR2 from the germline V gene are MGHRA and YSYEKL. The CDR3 consists of 18 residues. The trim removed 1 base at V and 2 bases at J, leaving 10 bases unmatched. The DNA of the CDR3 is TGCGCCAGCAGCCAAGGAGGAGTAGCGGGGGGTTATCAAGAGACCCAGTACTTC. Protein sequence: CASSQGGVAGGYQETQYF.

This chain links TRBV7-9 with TRBJ1-1, with D maybe TRBD1 (5 bases). The CDR3 covers 12 residues. Germline V gives CDR1 SEHNR, CDR2 FQNEAQ (reference sequence). V was clipped by 1 base and J by 8 bases, with 8 bases between them. The DNA of the CDR3 is TGTGCCAGCAGCTTAGTGGGACGGGAAGCTTTCTTT. As protein: CASSLVGREAFF.

This clonotype was observed at least ten times. This chain uses TRBV11-2 with TRBJ1-6; no clear D. The V gene's germline CDR1 is SGHAT and CDR2 FQNNGV. This CDR3 spans 15 amino acids. Trimming shortened V by 5 bases and J by 10 bases, and 18 bases separated the two germline ends. CDR3 nucleotide sequence: TGTGCCAGCAGCCCTCCGGGAGGGCGAAGATCACCCCTCCACTTT. Its translation is CASSPPGGRRSPLHF. The whole variable domain, remainder taken from reference TRBV11-2 and TRBJ1-6, is EAGVAQSPRYKIIEKRQSVAFWCNPISGHATLYWYQQILGQGPKLLIQFQNNGVVDDSQLPKDRFSAERLKGVDSTLKIQPAKLEDSAVYLCASSPPGGRRSPLHFGNGTRLTVT.

The genes are TRBV12-3 or TRBV12-4 and TRBJ1-5, with 8 bases aligning to TRBD1. This CDR3 has 15 amino acids. V shed 3 bases and J 4 bases; nucleotides not matched to a gene: 5. CDR3 sequence: CASSFGQGGNQPQHF. For the CDR3, the DNA is TGTGCCAGCAGTTTTGGACAGGGAGGAAATCAGCCCCAGCATTTT.

This clonotype has at least ten counts. This rearrangement joins TRBV28 to TRBJ1-3; D call uncertain. V lost 2 bases to trimming and J lost 8 bases, with 13 bases between them. There are 14 residues in the CDR3. In germline, CDR1 is MDHEN, CDR2 SYDVKM. In DNA, the CDR3 is TGTGCCAGCAGTTTACGGGGAGACCTTGACACCATATATTTT. Encoded protein: CASSLRGDLDTIYF.

There are a few counts of this clonotype. The V call is TRBV5-1, the J call TRBJ1-1, with 7 bases fitting TRBD1. This CDR3 has 14 residues. The junction had 10 bases not matched to a gene; V was cut back by 4 bases and J by 7 bases. Germline CDR1 is SGHRS and CDR2 is YFSETQ. The CDR3 sequence is CASSPGQSRNEAFF. In nucleotides, the CDR3 is TGCGCCAGCAGCCCGGGACAGAGTCGAAATGAAGCTTTCTTT. The full variable domain, rest sourced from reference TRBV5-1 and TRBJ1-1, is KAGVTQTPRYLIKTRGQQVTLSCSPISGHRSVSWYQQTPGQGLQFLFEYFSETQRNKGNFPGRFSGRQFSNSRSEMNVSTLELGDSALYLCASSPGQSRNEAFFGQGTRLTVV.

V is TRBV27 and J is TRBJ2-1; D is unclear. The CDR3 loop spans 13 amino acids. Germline V gives CDR1 MNHEY, CDR2 SMNVEV (reference sequence). V was cut by 0 bases and J by 9 bases, with 9 bases left in between. The CDR3 is CASSLSNGGEQFF. The DNA for the CDR3 is TGTGCCAGCAGTTTATCGAACGGCGGTGAGCAGTTCTTC.

This clonotype was found many times. The J gene is TRBJ1-1, the V gene TRBV25-1; D uncertain. The CDR3 loop spans 11 amino acids. V shed 4 bases and J shed 1 base, with 1 base lying between them. Germline lookup yields CDR1 MGHDK and CDR2 SYGVNS. CDR3 DNA: TGTGCCAGCAGTGGGAACACTGAAGCTTTCTTT. Protein sequence: CASSGNTEAFF. The variable domain in full, completed from reference TRBV25-1 and TRBJ1-1, reads EADIYQTPRYLVIGTGKKITLECSQTMGHDKMYWYQQDPGMELHLIHYSYGVNSTEKGDLSSESTVSRIRTEHFPLTLESARPSHTSQYLCASSGNTEAFFGQGTRLTVV.

V is TRBV29-1 and J is TRBJ1-5; D remains ambiguous. Germline CDR1 and CDR2: SQVTM and ANQGSEA. The V end lost 4 bases, the J end lost 4 bases, and 11 bases lay between the germline ends. The CDR3 spans 13 residues. The CDR3 here is CSVGQIPNQPQHF. In DNA form, the CDR3 reads TGCAGCGTTGGACAAATCCCTAATCAGCCCCAGCATTTT.

This clonotype was counted at least ten times. This chain joins TRBV5-4 and TRBJ1-2; D is unresolved. Germline-derived CDR1 and CDR2 are SGHNT and YYREEE (reference sequence). The V and J ends lost 2 bases and 2 bases respectively, with 16 bases between them. The CDR3 is 16 amino acids. In DNA form, the CDR3 reads TGTGCCAGCAGCTTTTTGGGAAGGGCCACCAACTATGGCTACACCTTC. Translated, it gives CASSFLGRATNYGYTF. The full variable domain, with the rest looked up from reference TRBV5-4 and TRBJ1-2, is ETGVTQSPTHLIKTRGQQVTLRCSSQSGHNTVSWYQQALGQGPQFIFQYYREEENGRGNFPPRFSGLQFPNYSSELNVNALELDDSALYLCASSFLGRATNYGYTFGSGTRLTVV.